These 31 T cell receptor beta chains share one sample of origin, sequenced in a study of regulatory T cells in long-lasting Graves disease. Construction of TCR beta libraries relied on iRepertoire HTBI primers and on Arm-PCR targeting CDR3 regions. From the multiplex PCR reads, TCRdb called clonotypes with MiXCR, one entry per CDR3 protein. The data hold hundreds of thousands of distinct CDR3 sequences, with 16% observed a single time. Stated time point: newly diagnosed GD, antithyroid drugs for less than 3 months. PBMC RNA was the source of the TCR library. These data were also filed under a second study, of T cells in Graves' hyperthyroidism and ophthalmopathy.

The material sequenced was peripheral blood mononuclear cells (PBMCs), taken at new diagnosis, from a patient treated with antithyroid drugs. The source of these receptors is a man in his forties or fifties with Graves disease.

The CDR3 coding sequence is TGCAGTGCTAGAGATCCGGGAACAGCTAAAGAGACCCAGTACTTC. It encodes CSARDPGTAKETQYF. V usage is TRBV20-1 and J usage is TRBJ2-5; perhaps TRBD2 as D (5 bases). CDR3 size: 15 residues. CDR1 and CDR2 from the germline V gene are DFQATT and SNEGSKA (reference sequence). V dropped 0 bases and J dropped 3 bases, with 14 bases sitting between them.

In this sample, this clonotype turned up many times. CDR3 residues: CARGDITEAFF. As DNA, the CDR3 is TGTGCCCGGGGGGATATCACTGAAGCTTTCTTT. The chain combines TRBV2 with TRBJ1-1, with D tentatively TRBD1 (5 bases). The CDR3 has 11 residues. V gave up 11 bases and J gave up 4 bases, with 11 bases separating them. CDR1 and CDR2 from the germline V gene are SNHLY and FYNNEI.

There are many counts of this clonotype. This chain links TRBV2 with TRBJ2-1; D not certain. The CDR3 is 14 residues long. V lost 2 bases and J lost 7, with 12 bases in between. From germline, CDR1 is SNHLY and CDR2 FYNNEI. Here the CDR3 reads CASSELQEINEQFF. The CDR3 nucleotides read TGTGCCAGCAGTGAACTGCAGGAGATTAATGAGCAGTTCTTC.

The chain is built from TRBV19 and TRBJ1-5, with D perhaps matching TRBD1 (6 bases). This CDR3 spans 13 amino acids. The germline gives CDR1 LNHDA, CDR2 SQIVND (reference sequence). Deletions cut 7 bases from V and 3 bases from J, with 10 bases between. CDR3 sequence reads: CASTGQYNQPQHF. The CDR3 nucleotides read TGTGCCAGTACCGGACAGTACAATCAGCCCCAGCATTTT. Based on the CDR3 plus reference TRBV19 and TRBJ1-5, the full variable domain is DGGITQSPKYLFRKEGQNVTLSCEQNLNHDAMYWYRQDPGQGLRLIYYSQIVNDFQKGDIAEGYSVSREKKESFPLTVTSAQKNPTAFYLCASTGQYNQPQHFGDGTRLSIL.

The J gene is TRBJ2-7, the V gene TRBV20-1, with no clear D. The CDR3 extends over 12 amino acids. The V end lost 4 bases, the J end lost 3 bases, and 10 bases lay between the germline ends. Germline-derived CDR1 and CDR2 are DFQATT and SNEGSKA (reference sequence). The CDR3 sequence: CSATRLVYEQYF. Here the CDR3 DNA reads TGCAGTGCTACAAGGTTAGTCTACGAGCAGTACTTC.

This clonotype was found many times. V and J are TRBV11-2 and TRBJ1-5, with D maybe TRBD1 (6 bases). Trimming removed 1 base from V and 0 bases from J, with 19 bases in between. The CDR3 is 19 amino acids. The V gene's germline CDR1 is SGHAT and CDR2 FQNNGV. CDR3 loop: CASSLGREGVGDSNQPQHF. CDR3 nucleotides: TGTGCCAGCAGCTTAGGACGTGAGGGGGTCGGGGATAGCAATCAGCCCCAGCATTTT.

In this sample, this clonotype turned up many times. CDR3 in amino acids: CAIGQWQETQYF. The CDR3 nucleotides read TGTGCCATCGGACAGTGGCAAGAGACCCAGTACTTC. The rearrangement uses TRBV10-3 and TRBJ2-5, with a tentative D call TRBD1 (6 bases). The length of the CDR3 is 12 residues. Trimming took off 8 bases at V and 2 bases at J, with 9 bases between the two ends. Germline CDR1 ENHRY, CDR2 SYGVKD.

The chain links TRBV7-8 to TRBJ2-2, with 9 bases matching TRBD2. Germline values: CDR1 SGHVS, CDR2 FQNEAQ. With 0 bases clipped from V and 0 bases from J, the junction kept 11 bases outside the gene matches. The CDR3 loop spans 20 amino acids. This CDR3 reads CASSLARFLAGSANTGELFF. CDR3 coding DNA: TGTGCCAGCAGCTTAGCGCGCTTCCTAGCGGGGTCCGCGAACACCGGGGAGCTGTTTTTT. The complete variable domain, with remaining parts taken from reference TRBV7-8 and TRBJ2-2, reads GAGVSQSPRYKVAKRGQDVALRCDPISGHVSLFWYQQALGQGPEFLTYFQNEAQLDKSGLPSDRFFAERPEGSVSTLKIQRTQQEDSAVYLCASSLARFLAGSANTGELFFGEGSRLTVL.

This clonotype came up many times. The chain carries TRBV27 and TRBJ1-1, with a tentative D call TRBD1 (5 bases). CDR3 length: 13 amino acids. Looked up from germline, CDR1 is MNHEY and CDR2 is SMNVEV (reference sequence). V was shortened by 6 bases and J by 6 bases, with 14 bases between the two germline ends. The CDR3 region has the DNA TGTGCCAGCAGCTCGGGGGAGAGGGCTGAAGCTTTCTTT. Its translation is CASSSGERAEAFF.

This clonotype came up many times. This chain connects TRBV4-1 to TRBJ1-5; maybe TRBD1 (6 bases). Germline assignment: CDR1 MGHRA and CDR2 YSYEKL. The CDR3 consists of 17 residues. V lost 3 bases and J 5 bases, leaving 20 bases between the germline ends. The CDR3 coding sequence is TGCGCCAGCAGCCATGCACCGGGACAAAAACGGGATCAGCCCCAGCATTTT. Translation gives CASSHAPGQKRDQPQHF.

This clonotype appeared many times. The V gene is TRBV5-1, the J gene TRBJ1-1, with D maybe TRBD1 (6 bases). Germline assignment: CDR1 SGHRS and CDR2 YFSETQ. Deletions cut 2 bases from V and 3 bases from J, with 14 bases between. The CDR3 is 15 residues long. CDR3 sequence: CASSLSPGADTEAFF. CDR3 coding DNA: TGCGCCAGCAGCTTATCCCCAGGGGCTGACACTGAAGCTTTCTTT.

The genes are TRBV6-5 and TRBJ2-4, with 9 bases fitting TRBD2. The CDR3 covers 17 residues. J was trimmed by 3 bases and V by 2 bases; bases with no gene match: 8. Germline V gives CDR1 MNHEY, CDR2 SVGAGI. CDR3 in amino acids: CASSYPGLAKLKNIQYF. The CDR3 region has the DNA TGTGCCAGCAGTTACCCCGGACTAGCGAAACTCAAAAACATTCAGTACTTC.

This clonotype was seen a handful of times. A junction boundary mismatches the germline segment, possibly from a read error. The chain carries TRBV5-6 and TRBJ1-4, with 7 bases matching TRBD1. Germline V gene lookup returns CDR1 SGHDT and CDR2 YYEEEE. This CDR3 region has 14 residues. The CDR3 nucleotides read TGTGCCAGCAGCTTACCAGGGGGTGGCGAAAAACTGTCTTTT. The encoded protein is CASSLPGGGEKLSF.

With regard to this clonotype: A much larger clone sits a single nucleotide away, making a read error possible. The rearrangement joins TRBV2 to TRBJ2-3; 8 nucleotides line up with TRBD2. Per the germline V gene, CDR1 is SNHLY and CDR2 is FYNNEI. The CDR3 consists of 14 residues. V shed 5 bases and J 6 bases; nucleotides not matched to a gene: 7. The CDR3 region is CASSPGGSPDTQYF. The CDR3 DNA reads as TGTGCCAGCAGTCCGGGGGGGTCACCGGATACGCAGTATTTT.

This clonotype showed up many times. The rearrangement joins TRBV28 to TRBJ1-1, with D unresolved. There are 13 residues in the CDR3. From germline, CDR1 is MDHEN and CDR2 SYDVKM. V was pared by 8 bases and J by 1 base, with 11 bases between. CDR3 DNA: TGTGCCAGCGCACCCGTTACGAACACTGAAGCTTTCTTT. Amino acid sequence: CASAPVTNTEAFF.

The V call is TRBV6-2 or TRBV6-3, the J call TRBJ1-3; D remains ambiguous. CDR1 MNHEY and CDR2 SVGEGT come from the germline V gene. The CDR3 sequence is 16 residues long. The ends were cut back, 2 bases at V and 8 bases at J, with 19 bases in the middle. CDR3 amino acids: CASSYDPRGSGDTIYF. CDR3 DNA sequence: TGTGCCAGCAGTTACGACCCACGTGGATCTGGGGACACCATATATTTT.

The V and J genes are TRBV24-1 and TRBJ1-2; D may be TRBD1 (5 bases). V dropped 4 bases and J dropped 2 bases, with 13 bases sitting between them. Germline CDR1 and CDR2: KGHDR and SFDVKD. CDR3 length: 15 amino acids. The CDR3 loop reads CATSDPQGGNYGYTF. In DNA form, the CDR3 reads TGTGCCACCAGTGACCCCCAGGGAGGGAACTATGGCTACACCTTC.

This clonotype was observed a handful of times. A much larger clone lies a single base off, so this may be a read error. Lacking the conserved final phenylalanine or tryptophan, this CDR3 likely reflects a read error. The chain combines TRBV30 with TRBJ2-7; no clear D. The CDR3 consists of 11 residues. The ends were cut back, 3 bases at V and 5 bases at J, with 8 bases in the middle. Germline loops: CDR1 GTSNPN, CDR2 SVGIG (reference sequence). CDR3 amino acids: CAWRSKDEQYL. The CDR3 DNA sequence: TGTGCCTGGAGAAGTAAGGACGAGCAGTACCTC.

Worth noting for this clonotype: A much larger clone lies one base from this, so it may be a read error. J is TRBJ2-7 and V is TRBV20-1; D remains unclear. Between the trimmed V and J ends, which lost 5 bases and 7 bases, there was a span of 24 bases. CDR1 is DFQATT and CDR2 is SNEGSKA in the germline V gene (reference sequence). This CDR3 has 15 amino acids. In DNA, the CDR3 is TGCAGTGCTCTGATGCAGGTAGGCTCCTACAATGAGCAGTACTTC. This translates into CSALMQVGSYNEQYF.

The chain is built from TRBV20-1 and TRBJ1-1; TRBD1 agrees at 8 bases. This CDR3 has 14 amino acids. After removal of 6 bases from V and 6 bases from J, the junction contained 12 bases not matched to a gene. Germline-derived CDR1 and CDR2 are DFQATT and SNEGSKA (reference sequence). CDR3 sequence reads: CSAQPQGAYAEAFF. The CDR3 nucleotides read TGCAGTGCGCAACCTCAGGGGGCATACGCTGAAGCTTTCTTT.

As to this clonotype: It may be a read error: a sequence one base away is much more abundant. The rearrangement joins TRBV18 to TRBJ1-4; a weak D match, TRBD1 (6 bases). The CDR3 is 14 residues long. Germline lookup yields CDR1 KGHSH and CDR2 LQKENI. The V end was cut by 3 bases, the J end by 10 bases, with 15 bases between. The CDR3 bases are TGTGCCAGCTCACCGGTGGATAGGGGGGTAAAACTGTTTTTT. It specifies CASSPVDRGVKLFF.

This clonotype was detected ten times or more. V and J are TRBV6-2 or TRBV6-3 and TRBJ2-7, with 7 bases fitting TRBD1. CDR3 length equals 14 residues. Germline V lookup: CDR1 MNHEY, CDR2 SVGEGT. V lost 2 bases and J lost 5; bases outside the gene matches: 6. Here the CDR3 DNA reads TGTGCCAGCAGTTACCGAGATGGGACAGACGAGCAGTACTTC. This encodes CASSYRDGTDEQYF.

The gene calls are TRBV7-9 and TRBJ2-6; D gene unclear. V was clipped by 10 bases and J by 2 bases, with 6 bases between them. CDR3 length equals 12 residues. In germline, CDR1 is SEHNR, CDR2 FQNEAQ (reference sequence). The CDR3 sequence is CATVAGANVLTF. The CDR3 DNA reads as TGTGCCACCGTTGCTGGGGCCAACGTCCTGACTTTC.

This clonotype has a count of ten or more. The gene calls are TRBV3-1 and TRBJ2-7, with 11 nucleotides matching TRBD2. The CDR3 extends over 14 amino acids. Germline loops: CDR1 LGHDT, CDR2 YNNKEL (reference sequence). J lost 7 bases, V lost 5 bases, and 7 bases had no gene match. In DNA form, the CDR3 reads TGTGCCAGCAGCGTTAGCGGGGGGGCCCGAGAGCAGTACTTC. This encodes CASSVSGGAREQYF.

This clonotype has ten or more counts. This rearrangement joins TRBV28 to TRBJ1-1, with TRBD1 matching over 7 bases. CDR1 and CDR2 (germline): MDHEN, SYDVKM. This CDR3 region has 15 residues. Germline trimming cut 5 bases from V and 4 bases from J; bases unmatched to any gene: 10. CDR3 in amino acids: CASSLRGVAFTEAFF. CDR3 bases: TGTGCCAGCAGTCTCAGGGGGGTGGCTTTCACTGAAGCTTTCTTT. Complete variable domain (other parts from reference TRBV28 and TRBJ1-1): DVKVTQSSRYLVKRTGEKVFLECVQDMDHENMFWYRQDPGLGLRLIYFSYDVKMKEKGDIPEGYSVSREKKERFSLILESASTNQTSMYLCASSLRGVAFTEAFFGQGTRLTVV.

The sample holds many counts of this clonotype. The chain uses TRBV18 and TRBJ2-7, with 9 bases identical to TRBD1. This CDR3 contains 15 residues. The germline V gene has CDR1 KGHSH and CDR2 LQKENI. With 1 base clipped from V and 5 bases from J, the junction kept 6 bases outside the gene matches. The CDR3 DNA reads TGTGCCAGCTCACCACTTGGACAGGGGACCCACGAGCAGTACTTC. This codes for CASSPLGQGTHEQYF.

This clonotype was recorded at least ten times. In nucleotides, the CDR3 is TGTGCCACCAGTGAATCCGGGGGCGCACATACAGATACGCAGTATTTT. Translating it yields CATSESGGAHTDTQYF. V and J are TRBV24-1 and TRBJ2-3, with D perhaps TRBD1 or TRBD2 (6 bases each). CDR3 length: 16 residues. V was pared by 4 bases and J by 3 bases, with 16 bases between. Germline V lookup: CDR1 KGHDR, CDR2 SFDVKD.

The chain uses TRBV28 and TRBJ1-3; perhaps TRBD1 as D (6 bases). Germline CDR1 MDHEN, CDR2 SYDVKM. Trimming stripped 2 bases from V and 4 bases from J, with 15 bases between. This CDR3 is built from 16 residues. The CDR3 here is CASSLIGLGAGNTIYF. For the CDR3, the DNA is TGTGCCAGCAGTTTAATAGGATTGGGGGCGGGAAACACCATATATTTT.

The CDR3 sequence is CSERRPSGGYYNEQFF. The CDR3, as DNA: TGCAGTGAAAGGAGGCCTAGCGGGGGATACTACAATGAGCAGTTCTTC. The rearrangement joins TRBV20-1 to TRBJ2-1; 10 bases agree with TRBD2. J was trimmed by 3 bases and V by 7 bases; bases with no gene match: 12. This CDR3 contains 16 residues. Germline V CDR1 and CDR2: DFQATT, SNEGSKA (reference sequence).

A few counts support this clonotype. This chain joins TRBV28 and TRBJ1-1; D unclear. V was clipped by 7 bases and J by 5 bases, with 17 bases between them. CDR3 length: 14 amino acids. CDR1 is MDHEN, CDR2 SYDVKM, per germline. The DNA for the CDR3 is TGTGCCAGCACCCCTCTTTTGAGGATGACTGAAGCTTTCTTT. Encoded protein: CASTPLLRMTEAFF.

This clonotype came up a few times. This sequence joins TRBV7-2 and TRBJ1-1; D is perhaps TRBD1 (5 bases). Trimming removed 3 bases at V and 5 bases at J, with 19 bases between. The CDR3 consists of 16 residues. Germline V CDR1 and CDR2: SGHTA, FQGNSA. The CDR3 spells CASSFSGGTEQTEAFF. The CDR3 DNA is TGTGCCAGCAGCTTCAGCGGGGGGACGGAACAAACTGAAGCTTTCTTT.